This T cell receptor (beta chain) was observed in a study of blood T cell repertoires in COVID-19. Study context: Sites across the United States, Italy and Spain contributed samples from acute and convalescent COVID-19. The analysed material was cDNA or gDNA that came from T cells, B-cell-depleted T cells, or PBMCs.

From germline, CDR1 is MDHEN and CDR2 SYDVKM. The CDR3 runs 14 residues. Trimming pared 3 bases from V and 7 bases from J, leaving 12 bases between. TCRdb keeps only in-frame clones here, not all; method: immunoSEQ multiplex PCR. The sample has fewer than 300,000 clones; roughly 88% are singletons. The gene calls are TRBV28 and TRBJ2-2, with D possibly being TRBD2 (6 bases). The sequence came from a human donor with COVID-19, enrolled during active disease. The donor label of this sample is uncertain. Sample: peripheral blood. The CDR3 loop is CASSLGVADGELFF. For the CDR3, the DNA is TGTGCCAGCAGTTTGGGAGTAGCGGACGGGGAGCTGTTTTTT.